A selection of T cell receptor beta chains follows, all from one sample in a study of patients and donors after allogeneic stem cell transplantation. MiXCR was run by TCRdb on the RT-PCR reads, yielding one entry per CDR3 protein. The sample has roughly 940,000 distinct CDR3 sequences; about a sixth are singletons. The sequenced sample consisted of blood, either unsorted or a sorted T cell fraction (not recorded which). Receptor source: a human donor who was either an allogeneic HSCT recipient or a stem cell or donor lymphocyte infusion donor (not recorded which). It is not recorded whose cells these are; they may come from a transplant donor. Each CDR3 is given without its conserved first and last residue.

V	J	CDR3
TRBV19	TRBJ1-6	ASSTFTGKRYSPLH
TRBV14	TRBJ2-5	ASSQVPGMETQY
TRBV7-9	TRBJ1-1	ASSAWTGQEAF
TRBV25-1	TRBJ2-7	ASSDPPLYEQY
TRBV29-1	TRBJ2-2	SVLDRGNAGELF
TRBV4-3	TRBJ2-3	ASSRESPGLVRDTQY
TRBV20-1	TRBJ1-1	SARDARGGGGTEAF
TRBV6-1	TRBJ1-5	ASSERTGNQPQH
TRBV7-9	TRBJ1-1	ASSNIQGWGEAF
TRBV20-1	TRBJ1-1	SARDLALNTEAF
TRBV20-1	TRBJ1-2	SASGRINYGYT
TRBV12-3/TRBV12-4	TRBJ2-5	ASSDRDRGLQETQY
TRBV27	TRBJ2-7	ASSLGPEPSYEQY
TRBV9	TRBJ2-1	ATSRDSGYNEQF
TRBV30	TRBJ2-5	AWSGKGETQY
TRBV6-1	TRBJ2-7	ASSRGPGVPYEQY
TRBV27	TRBJ1-3	ASRSAWGTHGNTIY
TRBV27	TRBJ1-1	ATGGNAEAF
TRBV7-9	TRBJ2-3	ASTRKDTQY
TRBV7-2	TRBJ2-2	ASTSLAGGSGELF
TRBV5-4	TRBJ2-1	ASSLASGRAISYNEQF
TRBV9	TRBJ2-3	ASSVGVERSADTQY
TRBV20-1	TRBJ2-7	SASYGGSYEQY
TRBV9	TRBJ2-2	ASSVALLGSGAGELF
TRBV7-2	TRBJ2-2	ASRRQGGGVTGELF
TRBV12-3/TRBV12-4	TRBJ1-1	ASRFGEMNTEAF
TRBV5-1	TRBJ2-3	ASSFGPLDTQY
TRBV7-9	TRBJ2-7	ASTPVGGRTNEQY
TRBV27	TRBJ2-7	ASSTTPSYEQY
TRBV20-1	TRBJ2-5	SAPRTQNQETQY
TRBV20-1	TRBJ2-5	SALKTSGDQETQY
TRBV4-3	TRBJ2-6	ASSQSPHTLRAGANVLT
TRBV6-1	TRBJ2-1	ASSEVRLRGEEQF
TRBV12-3/TRBV12-4	TRBJ2-7	ASSYHPWGPTREQY
TRBV12-3/TRBV12-4	TRBJ1-5	ASTFRPPAQH
TRBV12-3/TRBV12-4	TRBJ2-1	ASSFLREVRNEQF
TRBV3-1	TRBJ1-1	ASSQDRAPRGSEAF
TRBV12-3/TRBV12-4	TRBJ2-7	ASSLVPNTYEQY
TRBV30	TRBJ1-2	AWSVKASGGL
TRBV2	TRBJ1-1	ATRWGRNTEAF